This TCR beta chain was recorded in a study of blood T cells in healthy people across ages. Trimming stripped 9 bases from V and 4 bases from J, with 21 bases between. This CDR3 is built from 15 residues. General observations from the study: Unknown CMV status may confound age-related changes in expanded clones.

Through a sample-barcoded 5' primer and a J-beta primer mix, a second PCR was run for about 6 to 11 cycles. MiXCR, run by TCRdb on the 5' RACE reads, gives a single entry per CDR3 protein. The repertoire consists of 450,000 to 700,000 distinct CDR3 sequences, with 27% occurring once and the leading ten covering approximately 17%. A remark on this clonotype: As yet, its antigen is unknown.

Material: blood. The TCR originated in a woman in her seventies in good health. This chain joins TRBV12-3 or TRBV12-4 and TRBJ2-5; maybe TRBD2 (6 bases). This CDR3 reads CASPVRGAVGETQYF. CDR3 DNA sequence: TGTGCCAGTCCGGTCCGCGGGGCGGTCGGAGAGACCCAGTACTTC.